The sequence of this T cell receptor (beta chain) was determined in a study of OX40 agonist ivuxolimab in advanced cancers. Describing the broader study: Ivuxolimab was a fully human IgG2 agonistic monoclonal antibody targeting the costimulatory receptor OX40 (CD134). Partial responses occurred in three dose-escalation patients, of whom one had hepatocellular carcinoma and two had cutaneous melanoma. Prior anti-PD-1, anti-PD-L1 or anti-CTLA-4 therapy was permitted, and checkpoint inhibitors had been received by less than 45% of dose-escalation patients. The point of sequencing TCRbeta in the periphery was to test whether ivuxolimab changed TCR sequence diversity and drove clonal T-cell expansion. Intravenous ivuxolimab was administered to patients every 2 weeks at six dose levels: 0.01, 0.1, 0.3, 1.5, 3 and 10 mg/kg. The monotherapy dose-escalation portion (N ≈ 50 patients) of the phase I ivuxolimab trial is reported in the paper. Among the 50 to 55 dose-escalation patients, about 20 had hepatocellular carcinoma, roughly 15 melanoma, 9 renal cell carcinoma and 9 head and neck cancer. The dose-escalation cohort was 82.7% male with a mean age of approximately 60 years, ranging from 23 to 79. Summary of the overall study and its limitations: Which antigens the clonally expanded peripheral T cells were specific for was not determined. After ivuxolimab, CD8+ T cells had more expanded clones than CD4+ T cells on average. At doses of 0.1 to 3.0 mg/kg, clonal expansion of both CD4+ and CD8+ blood T cells was observed from baseline to week 6. Low levels of normalized T-cell clonal expansion were also seen in some patients who did not respond. In partial responders in the 0.1-3.0 mg/kg groups, normalized peripheral clonal expansion was found to be among the lowest, especially among CD8+ T cells.

From V the trimming removes 8 bases and from J it removes 1 base, while the gene matches leave 5 bases of the junction unaccounted for. The germline V gene sets CDR1 to SNHLY and CDR2 to FYNNEI. Including the terminal cysteine and phenylalanine, the CDR3 comprises 16 residues. CDR3 DNA only is kept here, 48 bases in frame from base 1. In this sample, this clone turned up once. Its recognized antigen is unknown. Base qualities are not recorded, but no much larger clone differs from it by a single base. Patients with a history of autoimmune disease or receiving systemic immunosuppression were excluded from the trial. Peripheral blood for TCR sequencing was collected from all dose cohorts at baseline, on cycle 4 day 1, and on cycle 7 day 1. The samples were taken from a phase I, first-in-human, multicenter, open-label dose-escalation trial of ivuxolimab. Adults with locally advanced or metastatic melanoma, renal cell, hepatocellular, or head and neck squamous cell carcinoma were enrolled in the trial. CD4+ and CD8+ T cells were sorted separately from peripheral blood before TCR sequencing.

For sequencing of the TCRbeta CDR3 region, genomic DNA was extracted from the sorted cells. TCRbeta CDR3 regions were sequenced using the immunoSEQ Assay. TCRdb took this table from immuneACCESS and kept in-frame rearrangements with V and J called. Such tables lack part of the clones; where checked against another copy, unresolved V genes explain under half of the gap, and the rest is unexplained. This sample is represented by 89,000 or so clones; 88% of them were singletons. About 0.78% of the sample rests with the top ten. The V gene is TRBV2 and the J gene is TRBJ2-6; 10 junctional bases match TRBD1. This TCR derives from an adult with an advanced solid tumor such as melanoma, head and neck, liver or kidney cancer. Sequencing was performed on CD4+ or CD8+ T cells sorted from blood, taken in a trial of the OX40 agonist ivuxolimab. For the CDR3, the sequence is CASVRDRGSGANVLTF. The DNA is TGTGCCAGCGTCCGGGACAGGGGTTCTGGGGCCAACGTCCTGACTTTC.